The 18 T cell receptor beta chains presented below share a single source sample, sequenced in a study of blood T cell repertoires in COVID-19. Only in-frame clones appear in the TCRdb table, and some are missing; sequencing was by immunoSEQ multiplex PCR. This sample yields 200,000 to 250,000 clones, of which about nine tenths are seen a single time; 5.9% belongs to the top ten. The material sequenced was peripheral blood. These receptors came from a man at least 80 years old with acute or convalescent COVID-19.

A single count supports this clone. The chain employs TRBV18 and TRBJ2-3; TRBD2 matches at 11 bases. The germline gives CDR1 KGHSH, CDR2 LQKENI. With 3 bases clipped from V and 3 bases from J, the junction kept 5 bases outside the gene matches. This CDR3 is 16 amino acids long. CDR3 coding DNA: TGTGCCAGCTCACCTAATCTAGCGGGAGGAACAGATACGCAGTATTTT. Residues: CASSPNLAGGTDTQYF.

The CDR3 is CASSSLLDSGSGELFF. CDR3 sequence (DNA): TGCGCCAGCAGCTCCTTACTGGACAGCGGCAGCGGGGAGCTGTTTTTT. The chain has TRBV5-1 and TRBJ2-2; D perhaps matches TRBD1 (6 bases). CDR3 length: 16 residues. The V end lost 3 bases, the J end lost 7 bases, and 19 bases lay between the germline ends. The germline gives CDR1 SGHRS, CDR2 YFSETQ.

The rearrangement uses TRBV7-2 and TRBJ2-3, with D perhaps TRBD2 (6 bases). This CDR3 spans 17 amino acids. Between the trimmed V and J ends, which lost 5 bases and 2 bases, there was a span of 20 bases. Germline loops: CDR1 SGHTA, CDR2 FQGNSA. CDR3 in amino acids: CASSPARAGQPTDTQYF. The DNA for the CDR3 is TGTGCCAGCAGCCCCGCGAGAGCGGGCCAACCCACAGATACGCAGTATTTT.

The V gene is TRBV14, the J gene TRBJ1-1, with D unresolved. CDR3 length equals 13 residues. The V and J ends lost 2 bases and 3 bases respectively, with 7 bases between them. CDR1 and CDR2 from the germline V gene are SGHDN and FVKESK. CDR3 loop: CASSQYQYTEAFF. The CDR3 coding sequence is TGTGCCAGCAGCCAATACCAGTACACTGAAGCTTTCTTT. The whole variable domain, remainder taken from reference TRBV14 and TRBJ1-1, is EAGVTQFPSHSVIEKGQTVTLRCDPISGHDNLYWYRRVMGKEIKFLLHFVKESKQDESGMPNNRFLAERTGGTYSTLKVQPAELEDSGVYFCASSQYQYTEAFFGQGTRLTVV.

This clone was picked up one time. CDR3 sequence (DNA): TGTGCCAGTAGTACAGTTCCGGGACTATGGAGCACAGATACGCAGTATTTT. It translates to CASSTVPGLWSTDTQYF. The V gene is TRBV19, the J gene TRBJ2-3, with 7 bases that match TRBD2. The CDR3 loop spans 17 amino acids. Germline-derived CDR1 and CDR2 are LNHDA and SQIVND (reference sequence). Trimming removed 4 bases from V and 0 bases from J; junction bases left unmatched: 10.

The DNA of the CDR3 is TGTGCCAGCAGTTACGGGGCAGGTCCTTTGGAGCCCCAGCATTTT. This translates into CASSYGAGPLEPQHF. V is TRBV6-5 and J is TRBJ1-5; weak D call: TRBD1 (5 bases). There are 15 residues in the CDR3. Germline V gene sequence: CDR1 MNHEY, CDR2 SVGAGI. The ends were cut back, 2 bases at V and 8 bases at J, with 16 bases in the middle.

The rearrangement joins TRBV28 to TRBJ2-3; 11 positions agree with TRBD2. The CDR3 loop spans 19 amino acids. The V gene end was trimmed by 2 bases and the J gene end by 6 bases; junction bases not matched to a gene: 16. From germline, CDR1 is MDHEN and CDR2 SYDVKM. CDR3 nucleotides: TGTGCCAGCAGTTTACGGCTAGCGGGAGGAGGGGTCTCAAGGGATACGCAGTATTTT. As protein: CASSLRLAGGGVSRDTQYF.

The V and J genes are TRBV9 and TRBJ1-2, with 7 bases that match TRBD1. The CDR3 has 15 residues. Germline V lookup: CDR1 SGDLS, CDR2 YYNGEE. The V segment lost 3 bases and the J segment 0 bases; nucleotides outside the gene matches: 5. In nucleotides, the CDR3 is TGTGCCAGCAGCGCCAGCCAGGGGGCTAACTATGGCTACACCTTC. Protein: CASSASQGANYGYTF.

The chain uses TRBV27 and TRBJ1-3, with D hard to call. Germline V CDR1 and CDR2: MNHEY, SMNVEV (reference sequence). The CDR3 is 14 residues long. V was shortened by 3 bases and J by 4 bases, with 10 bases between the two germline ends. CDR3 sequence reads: CASSLSPRGNTIYF. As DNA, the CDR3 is TGTGCCAGCAGTTTGTCCCCGCGCGGAAACACCATATATTTT.

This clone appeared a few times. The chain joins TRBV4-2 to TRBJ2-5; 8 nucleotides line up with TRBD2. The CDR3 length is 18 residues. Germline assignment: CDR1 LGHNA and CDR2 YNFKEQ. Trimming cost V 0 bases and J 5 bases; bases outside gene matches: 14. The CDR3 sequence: CASSQDPASGPSGETQYF. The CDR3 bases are TGTGCCAGCAGCCAAGATCCGGCTAGCGGGCCCAGTGGTGAGACCCAGTACTTC.

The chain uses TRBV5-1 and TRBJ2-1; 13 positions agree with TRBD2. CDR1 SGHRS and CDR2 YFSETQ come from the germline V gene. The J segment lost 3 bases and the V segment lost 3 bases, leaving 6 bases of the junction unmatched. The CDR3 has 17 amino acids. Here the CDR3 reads CASSSGLAGEFYNEQFF. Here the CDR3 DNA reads TGCGCCAGCAGCTCAGGACTAGCGGGGGAGTTCTACAATGAGCAGTTCTTC. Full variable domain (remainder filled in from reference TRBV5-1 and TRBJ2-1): KAGVTQTPRYLIKTRGQQVTLSCSPISGHRSVSWYQQTPGQGLQFLFEYFSETQRNKGNFPGRFSGRQFSNSRSEMNVSTLELGDSALYLCASSSGLAGEFYNEQFFGPGTRLTVL.

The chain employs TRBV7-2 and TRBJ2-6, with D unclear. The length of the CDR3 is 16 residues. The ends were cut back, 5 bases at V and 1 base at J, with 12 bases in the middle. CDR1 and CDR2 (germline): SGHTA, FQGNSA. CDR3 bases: TGTGCCAGCAGCCCCATTGGAGCGTCTGGGGCCAACGTCCTGACTTTC. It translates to CASSPIGASGANVLTF.

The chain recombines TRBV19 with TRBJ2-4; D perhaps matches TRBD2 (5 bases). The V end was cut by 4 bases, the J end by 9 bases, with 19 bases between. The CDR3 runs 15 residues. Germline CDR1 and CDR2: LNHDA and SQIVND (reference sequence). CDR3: CASSTAFGVESIQYF. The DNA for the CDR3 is TGTGCCAGTAGTACAGCCTTCGGGGTTGAAAGCATTCAGTACTTC.

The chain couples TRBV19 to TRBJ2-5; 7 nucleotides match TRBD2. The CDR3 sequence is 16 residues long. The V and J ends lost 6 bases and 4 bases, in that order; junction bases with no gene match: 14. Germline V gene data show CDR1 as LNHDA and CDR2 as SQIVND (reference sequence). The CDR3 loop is CASSGPRMGGGETQYF. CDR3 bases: TGTGCCAGTAGCGGGCCCCGGATGGGGGGGGGAGAGACCCAGTACTTC.

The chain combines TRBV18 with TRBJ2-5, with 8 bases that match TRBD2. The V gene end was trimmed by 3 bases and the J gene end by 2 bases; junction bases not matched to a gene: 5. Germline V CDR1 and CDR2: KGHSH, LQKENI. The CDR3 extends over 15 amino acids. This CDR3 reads CASSPQTSAQETQYF. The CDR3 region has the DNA TGTGCCAGCTCACCCCAGACTAGCGCGCAAGAGACCCAGTACTTC. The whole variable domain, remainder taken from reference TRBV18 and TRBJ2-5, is NAGVMQNPRHLVRRRGQEARLRCSPMKGHSHVYWYRQLPEEGLKFMVYLQKENIIDESGMPKERFSAEFPKEGPSILRIQQVVRGDSAAYFCASSPQTSAQETQYFGPGTRLLVL.

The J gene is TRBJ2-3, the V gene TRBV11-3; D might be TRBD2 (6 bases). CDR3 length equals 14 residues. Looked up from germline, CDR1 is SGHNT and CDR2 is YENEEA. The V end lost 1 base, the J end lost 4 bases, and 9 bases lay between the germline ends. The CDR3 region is CASSLASVSDTQYF. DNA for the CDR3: TGTGCCAGCAGCTTAGCTAGCGTCTCAGATACGCAGTATTTT.

The CDR3 sequence is CAISDSPGTEAFF. The CDR3 DNA is TGTGCCATCAGTGACTCACCGGGCACTGAAGCTTTCTTT. The chain has TRBV10-3 and TRBJ1-1; D gene uncertain. Germline V gene lookup returns CDR1 ENHRY and CDR2 SYGVKD. CDR3 length equals 13 residues. Trimming shortened V by 3 bases and J by 4 bases, and 9 bases separated the two germline ends.

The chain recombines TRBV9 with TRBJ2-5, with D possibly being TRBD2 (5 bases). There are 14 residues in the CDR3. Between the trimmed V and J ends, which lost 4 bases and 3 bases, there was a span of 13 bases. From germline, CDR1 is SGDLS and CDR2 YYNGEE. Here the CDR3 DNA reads TGTGCCAGCAGCCTCGGGGTCAGAGAAGAGACCCAGTACTTC. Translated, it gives CASSLGVREETQYF.